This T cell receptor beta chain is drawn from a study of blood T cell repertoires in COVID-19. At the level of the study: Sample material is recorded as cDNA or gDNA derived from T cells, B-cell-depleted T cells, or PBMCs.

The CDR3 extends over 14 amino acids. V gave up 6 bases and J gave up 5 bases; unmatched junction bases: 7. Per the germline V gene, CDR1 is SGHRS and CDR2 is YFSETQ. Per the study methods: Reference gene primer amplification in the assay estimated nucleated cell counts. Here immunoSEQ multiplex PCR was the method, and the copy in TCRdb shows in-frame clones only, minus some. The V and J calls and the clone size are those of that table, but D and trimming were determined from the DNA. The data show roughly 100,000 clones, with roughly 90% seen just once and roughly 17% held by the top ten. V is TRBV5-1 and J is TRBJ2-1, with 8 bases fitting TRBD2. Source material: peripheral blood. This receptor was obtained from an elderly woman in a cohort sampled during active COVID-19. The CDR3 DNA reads TGCGCCAGCACTGACCAGCGGGGGAACAATGAGCAGTTCTTC. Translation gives CASTDQRGNNEQFF.